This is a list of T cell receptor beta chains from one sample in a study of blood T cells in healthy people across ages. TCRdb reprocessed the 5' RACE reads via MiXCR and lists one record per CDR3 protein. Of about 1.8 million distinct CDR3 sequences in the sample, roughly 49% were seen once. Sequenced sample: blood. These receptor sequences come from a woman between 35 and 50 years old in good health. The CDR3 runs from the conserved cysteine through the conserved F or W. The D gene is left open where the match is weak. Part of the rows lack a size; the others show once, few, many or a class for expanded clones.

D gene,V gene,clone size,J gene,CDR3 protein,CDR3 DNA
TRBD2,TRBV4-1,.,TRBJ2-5,CASSQAPRTSRETQYF,TGCGCCAGCAGCCAAGCCCCCCGGACTAGCAGAGAGACCCAGTACTTC
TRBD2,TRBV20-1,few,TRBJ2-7,CSARPTTSGGSYEQYF,TGCAGTGCTAGACCAACGACTAGCGGGGGTTCCTACGAGCAGTACTTC
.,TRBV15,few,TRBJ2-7,CATSPRRGGEQYF,TGTGCCACCAGCCCAAGACGGGGAGGTGAGCAGTACTTC
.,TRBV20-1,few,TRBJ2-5,CSARSQHLGHQETQYF,TGCAGTGCTAGGTCCCAACATCTGGGCCACCAAGAGACCCAGTACTTC
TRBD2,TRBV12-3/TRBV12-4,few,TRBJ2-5,CASSISGTQETQYF,TGTGCCAGCAGTATTAGCGGGACCCAAGAGACCCAGTACTTC
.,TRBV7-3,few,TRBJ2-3,CASRRQGLDTQYF,TGTGCCAGCAGGAGGCAGGGTTTGGATACGCAGTATTTT
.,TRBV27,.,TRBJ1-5,CASSLSGGYQPQHF,TGTGCCAGCAGTTTATCGGGCGGCTATCAGCCCCAGCATTTT
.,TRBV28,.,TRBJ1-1,CASSSPFDRTLAEAFF,TGTGCCAGCAGTTCCCCCTTTGATAGGACTCTTGCTGAAGCTTTCTTT
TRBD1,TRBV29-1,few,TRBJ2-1,CSVAGTGVINEQFF,TGCAGCGTGGCCGGGACAGGCGTCATCAATGAGCAGTTCTTC
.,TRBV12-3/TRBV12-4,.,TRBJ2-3,CASSRAPDTQYF,TGTGCCAGCAGTCGGGCCCCGGATACGCAGTATTTT
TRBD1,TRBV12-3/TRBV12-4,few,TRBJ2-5,CASISEGTVPMGTQYF,TGTGCCAGCATTTCTGAAGGGACAGTCCCCATGGGGACCCAGTACTTC
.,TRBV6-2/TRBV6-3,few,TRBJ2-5,CASSYSIRGGNRRRETQYF,TGTGCCAGCAGTTACTCGATACGGGGTGGTAACAGAAGGAGGGAGACCCAGTACTTC
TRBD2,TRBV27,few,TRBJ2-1,CASSPLRTSGRYNEQFF,TGTGCCAGCAGTCCGCTCAGGACTAGCGGGAGATACAATGAGCAGTTCTTC
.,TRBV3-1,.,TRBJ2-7,CASSLSWTGTYEQYF,TGTGCCAGCAGCCTTAGTTGGACCGGCACCTACGAGCAGTACTTC
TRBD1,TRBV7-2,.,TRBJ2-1,CASSLAGTGVGEQFF,TGTGCCAGCAGCTTAGCCGGGACAGGGGTAGGTGAGCAGTTCTTC
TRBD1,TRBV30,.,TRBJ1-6,CACINRDRNSPLHF,TGTGCCTGTATTAACCGGGACAGAAATTCACCCCTCCACTTT
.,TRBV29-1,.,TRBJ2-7,CSVEEATNEQYF,TGCAGCGTTGAGGAAGCTACCAACGAGCAGTACTTC
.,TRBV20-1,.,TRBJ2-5,CSARAPGQETQYF,TGCAGTGCTAGAGCCCCGGGCCAAGAGACCCAGTACTTC
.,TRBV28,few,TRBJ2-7,CASGQLGYEQYF,TGTGCCAGCGGTCAGTTGGGTTACGAGCAGTACTTC
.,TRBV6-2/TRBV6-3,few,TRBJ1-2,CASHRSLGGQSYTF,TGTGCCAGCCACCGGTCGTTGGGGGGCCAGAGCTACACCTTC
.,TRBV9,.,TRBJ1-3,CASSSGPSPRNTIYF,TGTGCCAGCAGTTCGGGGCCAAGTCCCCGAAACACCATATATTTT
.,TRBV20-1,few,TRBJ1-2,CSADGQRLNYGYTF,TGCAGTGCTGATGGACAGAGGCTTAACTATGGCTACACCTTC
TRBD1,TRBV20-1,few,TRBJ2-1,CSATGTGGNEQFF,TGCAGTGCAACCGGGACAGGGGGGAATGAGCAGTTCTTC
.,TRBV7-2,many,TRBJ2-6,CASSHGGWSSSGANVLTF,TGTGCCAGCAGCCACGGAGGGTGGTCGAGCTCTGGGGCCAACGTCCTGACTTTC
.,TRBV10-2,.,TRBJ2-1,CGTGQLNEQFF,TGCGGGACCGGACAGCTCAATGAGCAGTTCTTC
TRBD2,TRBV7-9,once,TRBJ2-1,CASSFKGLAGASYNEQFF,TGTGCCAGCAGCTTCAAGGGACTAGCGGGGGCCTCCTACAATGAGCAGTTCTTC
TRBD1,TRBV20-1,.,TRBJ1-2,CSAGTAAGVSYGYTF,TGCAGTGCTGGGACAGCGGCCGGGGTATCCTATGGCTACACCTTC
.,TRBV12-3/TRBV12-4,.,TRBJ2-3,CASSLFSGGQNTDTQYF,TGTGCCAGCAGTTTATTCTCCGGAGGACAGAACACAGATACGCAGTATTTT
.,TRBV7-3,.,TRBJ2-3,CASSRSSSTDTQYF,TGTGCCAGCTCCAGATCGAGTAGCACAGATACGCAGTATTTT
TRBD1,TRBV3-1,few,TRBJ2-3,CASSHRRGQGGDTQYF,TGTGCCAGCAGCCACCGAAGGGGACAGGGTGGTGATACGCAGTATTTT
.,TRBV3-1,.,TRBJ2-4,CASSPEPGLAKNIQYF,TGTGCCAGCAGCCCCGAACCAGGCCTAGCCAAAAACATTCAGTACTTC
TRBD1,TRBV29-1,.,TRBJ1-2,CSISRTGEFSNYGYTF,TGCAGCATCAGCAGGACAGGGGAATTTTCTAACTATGGCTACACCTTC
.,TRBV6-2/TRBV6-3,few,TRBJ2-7,CASSKWEYEQYF,TGTGCCAGCAGTAAATGGGAATACGAGCAGTACTTC
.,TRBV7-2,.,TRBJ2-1,CASRFTLGSEQFF,TGTGCCAGCAGATTCACTTTGGGGAGTGAGCAGTTCTTC
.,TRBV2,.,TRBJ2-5,CASSEHNSPQETQYF,TGTGCCAGCAGTGAACACAATAGTCCCCAAGAGACCCAGTACTTC
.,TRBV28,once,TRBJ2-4,CASSLGDIKNIQYF,TGTGCCAGCAGTTTGGGGGACATCAAAAACATTCAGTACTTC
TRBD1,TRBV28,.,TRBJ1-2,CASRVGRGGSGYTF,TGTGCCAGTAGGGTTGGGAGAGGGGGCAGTGGCTACACCTTC
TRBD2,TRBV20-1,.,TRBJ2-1,CSASQAGAYNEQFF,TGCAGTGCTAGCCAAGCGGGGGCTTACAATGAGCAGTTCTTC
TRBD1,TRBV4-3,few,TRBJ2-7,CASSQGTGDMFEQYF,TGCGCCAGCAGCCAAGGGACAGGGGATATGTTCGAGCAGTACTTC
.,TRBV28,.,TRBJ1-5,CVSSLGYSNQPQHF,TGTGTCAGCAGTTTGGGTTATAGCAATCAGCCCCAGCATTTT
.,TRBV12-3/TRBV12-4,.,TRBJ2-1,CASTHGRGQLVGEQFF,TGTGCCAGCACTCACGGGAGGGGGCAGCTAGTCGGTGAGCAGTTCTTC
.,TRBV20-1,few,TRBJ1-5,CSARDPLVIKQPQHF,TGCAGTGCTAGAGATCCCTTGGTCATCAAGCAGCCCCAGCATTTT